This T cell receptor beta chain was profiled in a study of shared clonotypes between healthy human individuals. The assay was carried out at the deep level. For sorted subsets, about 200 ng DNA per replicate equaled 33,000 or so T cell genomes. Assay: immunoSEQ multiplex PCR; the TCRdb copy retains only in-frame clones and omits some. This table holds 2 million to 2.5 million clones, roughly 94% found once. Per the germline V gene, CDR1 is SGHVS and CDR2 is FQNEAQ. Trimming pared 3 bases from V and 5 bases from J, leaving 16 bases between. CDR3 length: 15 residues. CD45RO-negative cells were positively selected for CCR7, leaving out terminally differentiated effector memory CD45RA+ cells.

This TCR derives from a young man in good health. Specimen: naive CD8+ T cells sorted from blood. The chain joins TRBV7-8 to TRBJ1-2, with D possibly matching TRBD1 (5 bases). The DNA for the CDR3 is TGTGCCAGCAGCTTGCCGGACACCTATCTTTATGGCTACACCTTC. Translating it yields CASSLPDTYLYGYTF.